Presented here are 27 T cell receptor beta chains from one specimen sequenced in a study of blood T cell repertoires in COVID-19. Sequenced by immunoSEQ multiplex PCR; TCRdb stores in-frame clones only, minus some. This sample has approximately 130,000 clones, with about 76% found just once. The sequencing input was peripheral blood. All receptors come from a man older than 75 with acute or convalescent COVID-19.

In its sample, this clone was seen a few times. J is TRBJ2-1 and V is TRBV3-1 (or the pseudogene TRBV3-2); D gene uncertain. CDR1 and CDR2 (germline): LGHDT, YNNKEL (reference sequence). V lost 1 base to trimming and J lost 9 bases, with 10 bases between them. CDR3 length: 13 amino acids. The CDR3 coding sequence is TGTGCCAGCAGCCAAGCATCCTATGGTGAGCAGTTCTTC. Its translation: CASSQASYGEQFF.

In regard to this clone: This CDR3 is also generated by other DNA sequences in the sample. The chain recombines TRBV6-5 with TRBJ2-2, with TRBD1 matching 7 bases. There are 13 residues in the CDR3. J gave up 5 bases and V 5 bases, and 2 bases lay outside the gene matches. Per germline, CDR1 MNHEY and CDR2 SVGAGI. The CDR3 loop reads CASSKQGTGELFF. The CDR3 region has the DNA TGTGCCAGCAGTAAACAGGGGACCGGGGAGCTGTTTTTT.

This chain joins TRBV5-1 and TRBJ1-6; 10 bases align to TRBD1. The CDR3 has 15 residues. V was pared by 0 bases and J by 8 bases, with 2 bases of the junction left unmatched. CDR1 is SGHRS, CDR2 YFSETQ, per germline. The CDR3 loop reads CASSLGTGGYSPLHF. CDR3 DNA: TGCGCCAGCAGCTTGGGGACAGGGGGGTATTCACCCCTCCACTTT.

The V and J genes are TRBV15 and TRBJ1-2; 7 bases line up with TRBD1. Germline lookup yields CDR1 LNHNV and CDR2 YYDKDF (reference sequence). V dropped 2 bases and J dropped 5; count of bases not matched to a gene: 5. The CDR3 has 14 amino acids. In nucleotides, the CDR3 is TGTGCCACCAGCAGAAGGGACAGAGAGTATGGCTACACCTTC. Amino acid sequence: CATSRRDREYGYTF.

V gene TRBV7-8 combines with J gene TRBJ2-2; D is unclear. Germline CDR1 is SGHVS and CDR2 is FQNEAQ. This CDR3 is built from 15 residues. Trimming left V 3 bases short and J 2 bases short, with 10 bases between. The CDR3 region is CASSFGLGNTGELFF. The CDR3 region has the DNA TGTGCCAGCAGCTTCGGCCTAGGTAACACCGGGGAGCTGTTTTTT.

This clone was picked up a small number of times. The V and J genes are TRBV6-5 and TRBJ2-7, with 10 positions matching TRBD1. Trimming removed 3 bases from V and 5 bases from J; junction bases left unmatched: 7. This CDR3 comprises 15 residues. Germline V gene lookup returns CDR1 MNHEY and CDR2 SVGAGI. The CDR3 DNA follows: TGTGCCAGCAGTTATCCCGGGACAGGGGTTAACGAGCAGTACTTC. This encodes CASSYPGTGVNEQYF.

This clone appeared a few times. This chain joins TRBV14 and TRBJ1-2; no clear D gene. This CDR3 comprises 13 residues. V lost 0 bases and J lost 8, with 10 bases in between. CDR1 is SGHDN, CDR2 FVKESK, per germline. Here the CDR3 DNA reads TGTGCCAGCAGCCAAGATCTGAGGGCCGGCTACACCTTC. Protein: CASSQDLRAGYTF.

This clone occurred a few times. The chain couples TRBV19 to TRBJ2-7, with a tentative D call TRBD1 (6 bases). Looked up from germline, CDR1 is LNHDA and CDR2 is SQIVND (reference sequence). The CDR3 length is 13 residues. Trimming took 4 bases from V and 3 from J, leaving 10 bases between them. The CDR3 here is CASSTGQYYEQYF. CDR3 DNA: TGTGCCAGTAGTACCGGACAGTACTACGAGCAGTACTTC.

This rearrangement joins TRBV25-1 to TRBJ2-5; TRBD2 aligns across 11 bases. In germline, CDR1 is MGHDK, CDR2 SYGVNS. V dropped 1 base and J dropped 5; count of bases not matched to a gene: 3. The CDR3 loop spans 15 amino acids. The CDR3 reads CASSESSGGRETQYF. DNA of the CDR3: TGTGCCAGCAGTGAATCTAGCGGGGGGCGGGAGACCCAGTACTTC.

CDR3 nucleotide sequence: TGTGCCAGCAGCTCGAGCGGGACGGAATTCTACGAGCAGTACTTC. It encodes CASSSSGTEFYEQYF. V gene TRBV7-8 combines with J gene TRBJ2-7; TRBD2 agrees at 7 bases. V shed 4 bases, J shed 3 bases, and the junction held 9 bases outside the gene matches. The germline gives CDR1 SGHVS, CDR2 FQNEAQ. CDR3 size: 15 residues. The complete variable domain, with remaining parts taken from reference TRBV7-8 and TRBJ2-7, reads GAGVSQSPRYKVAKRGQDVALRCDPISGHVSLFWYQQALGQGPEFLTYFQNEAQLDKSGLPSDRFFAERPEGSVSTLKIQRTQQEDSAVYLCASSSSGTEFYEQYFGPGTRLTVT.

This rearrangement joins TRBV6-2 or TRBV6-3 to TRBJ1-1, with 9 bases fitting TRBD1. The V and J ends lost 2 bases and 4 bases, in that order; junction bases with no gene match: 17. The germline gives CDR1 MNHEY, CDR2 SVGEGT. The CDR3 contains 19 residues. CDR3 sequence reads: CASSYPPSIQGARVTEAFF. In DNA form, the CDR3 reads TGTGCCAGCAGTTACCCTCCGTCTATACAGGGGGCGCGGGTCACTGAAGCTTTCTTT.

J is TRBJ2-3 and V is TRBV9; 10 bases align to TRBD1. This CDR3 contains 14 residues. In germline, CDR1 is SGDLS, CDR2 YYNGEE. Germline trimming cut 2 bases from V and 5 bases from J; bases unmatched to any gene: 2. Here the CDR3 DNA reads TGTGCCAGCAGCGTGACAGGGGGCGGAGATACGCAGTATTTT. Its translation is CASSVTGGGDTQYF.

The CDR3 sequence: CASSESSGGPTDTQYF. CDR3 bases: TGTGCCAGCAGTGAATCTAGCGGGGGGCCCACAGATACGCAGTATTTT. V usage is TRBV6-1 and J usage is TRBJ2-3; 11 nucleotides match TRBD2. Germline lookup yields CDR1 MNHNS and CDR2 SASEGT. J was trimmed by 2 bases and V by 2 bases; bases with no gene match: 3. The CDR3 has 16 amino acids.

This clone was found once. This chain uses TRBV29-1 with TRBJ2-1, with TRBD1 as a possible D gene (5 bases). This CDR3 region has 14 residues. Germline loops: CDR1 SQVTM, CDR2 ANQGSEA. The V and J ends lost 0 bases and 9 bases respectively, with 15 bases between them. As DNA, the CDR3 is TGCAGCGTTGAAGATCCGGATAAGGGGCCTGAGCAGTTCTTC. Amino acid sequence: CSVEDPDKGPEQFF.

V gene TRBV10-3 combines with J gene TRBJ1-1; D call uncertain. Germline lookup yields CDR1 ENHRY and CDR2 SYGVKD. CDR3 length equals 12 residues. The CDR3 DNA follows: TGTGTCACCGGGAGGCAGAACACTGAAGCTTTCTTT. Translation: CVTGRQNTEAFF.

CDR3 nucleotides: TGTGCCAGTAGTCGCCCAGGGATAGGGACTGAAGCTTTCTTT. It codes for CASSRPGIGTEAFF. The V call is TRBV19, the J call TRBJ1-1, with D possibly matching TRBD1 (5 bases). Trimming stripped 5 bases from V and 5 bases from J, with 15 bases between. CDR3 size: 14 residues. Germline V gives CDR1 LNHDA, CDR2 SQIVND (reference sequence).

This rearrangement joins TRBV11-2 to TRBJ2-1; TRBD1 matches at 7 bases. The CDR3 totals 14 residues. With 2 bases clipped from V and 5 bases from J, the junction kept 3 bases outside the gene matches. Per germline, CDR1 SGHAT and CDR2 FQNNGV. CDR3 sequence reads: CASSLMGQNNEQFF. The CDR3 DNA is TGTGCCAGCAGCTTAATGGGACAGAACAATGAGCAGTTCTTC.

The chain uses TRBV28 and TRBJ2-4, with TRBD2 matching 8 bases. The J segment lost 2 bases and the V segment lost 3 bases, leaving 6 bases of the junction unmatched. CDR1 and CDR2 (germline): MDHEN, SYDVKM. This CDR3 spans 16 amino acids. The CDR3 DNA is TGTGCCAGCAGTTTTCCAGCGGGGGCTTCCAAAAACATTCAGTACTTC. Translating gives CASSFPAGASKNIQYF.

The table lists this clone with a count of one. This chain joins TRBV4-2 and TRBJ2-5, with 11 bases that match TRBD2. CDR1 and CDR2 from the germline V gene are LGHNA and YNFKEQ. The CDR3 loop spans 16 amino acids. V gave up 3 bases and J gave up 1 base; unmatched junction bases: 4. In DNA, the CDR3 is TGTGCCAGCAGCCAGGCGGGACTAGCGGTCCAAGAGACCCAGTACTTC. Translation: CASSQAGLAVQETQYF.

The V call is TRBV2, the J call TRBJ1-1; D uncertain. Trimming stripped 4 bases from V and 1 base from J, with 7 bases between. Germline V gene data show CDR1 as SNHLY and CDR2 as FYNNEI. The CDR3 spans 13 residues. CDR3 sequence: CASSGQPNTEAFF. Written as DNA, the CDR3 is TGTGCCAGCAGTGGACAACCGAACACTGAAGCTTTCTTT.

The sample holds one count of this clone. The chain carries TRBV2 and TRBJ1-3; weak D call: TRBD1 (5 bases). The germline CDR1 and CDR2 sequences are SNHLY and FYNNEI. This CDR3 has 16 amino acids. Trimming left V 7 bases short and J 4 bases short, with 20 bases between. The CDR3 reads CASISGILISGNTIYF. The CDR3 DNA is TGTGCCAGCATCTCAGGGATCTTGATCTCGGGAAACACCATATATTTT.

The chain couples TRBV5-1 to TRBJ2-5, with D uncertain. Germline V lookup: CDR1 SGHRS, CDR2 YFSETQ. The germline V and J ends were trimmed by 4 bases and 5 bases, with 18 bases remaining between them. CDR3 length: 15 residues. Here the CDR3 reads CASSSSPRLMETQYF. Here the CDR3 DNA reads TGCGCCAGCAGCAGCAGTCCCAGGCTGATGGAGACCCAGTACTTC.

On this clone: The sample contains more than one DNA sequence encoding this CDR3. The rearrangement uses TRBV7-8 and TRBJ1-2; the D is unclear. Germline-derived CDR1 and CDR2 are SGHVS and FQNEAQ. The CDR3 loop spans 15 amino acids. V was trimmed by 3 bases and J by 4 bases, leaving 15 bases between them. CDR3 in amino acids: CASSLGSGGIYGYTF. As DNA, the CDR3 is TGTGCCAGCAGCTTGGGATCCGGCGGGATCTATGGCTACACCTTC. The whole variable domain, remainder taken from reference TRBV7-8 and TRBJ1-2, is GAGVSQSPRYKVAKRGQDVALRCDPISGHVSLFWYQQALGQGPEFLTYFQNEAQLDKSGLPSDRFFAERPEGSVSTLKIQRTQQEDSAVYLCASSLGSGGIYGYTFGSGTRLTVV.

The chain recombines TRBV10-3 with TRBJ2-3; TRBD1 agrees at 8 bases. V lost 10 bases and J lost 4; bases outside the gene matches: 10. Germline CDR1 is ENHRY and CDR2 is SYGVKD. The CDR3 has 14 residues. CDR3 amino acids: CASTGTGPADTQYF. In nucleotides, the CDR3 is TGTGCCAGCACGGGGACAGGTCCCGCAGATACGCAGTATTTT.

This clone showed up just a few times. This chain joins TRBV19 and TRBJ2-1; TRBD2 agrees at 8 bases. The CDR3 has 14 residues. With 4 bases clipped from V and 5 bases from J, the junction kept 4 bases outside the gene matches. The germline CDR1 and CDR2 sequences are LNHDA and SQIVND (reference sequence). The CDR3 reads CASSNLAGNNEQFF. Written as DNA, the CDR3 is TGTGCCAGTAGTAACCTAGCGGGCAACAATGAGCAGTTCTTC.

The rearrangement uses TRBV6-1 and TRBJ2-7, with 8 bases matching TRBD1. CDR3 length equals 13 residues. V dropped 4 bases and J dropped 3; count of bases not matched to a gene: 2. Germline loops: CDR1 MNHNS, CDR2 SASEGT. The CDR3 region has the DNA TGTGCCAGCAGTGCGGACAGGGTCTACGAGCAGTACTTC. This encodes CASSADRVYEQYF.

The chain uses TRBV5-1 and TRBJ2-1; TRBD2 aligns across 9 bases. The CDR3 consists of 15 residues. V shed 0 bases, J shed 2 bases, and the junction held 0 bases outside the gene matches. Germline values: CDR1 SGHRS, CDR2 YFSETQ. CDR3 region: CASSLGGGAYNEQFF. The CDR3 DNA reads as TGCGCCAGCAGCTTGGGCGGGGGGGCCTACAATGAGCAGTTCTTC.